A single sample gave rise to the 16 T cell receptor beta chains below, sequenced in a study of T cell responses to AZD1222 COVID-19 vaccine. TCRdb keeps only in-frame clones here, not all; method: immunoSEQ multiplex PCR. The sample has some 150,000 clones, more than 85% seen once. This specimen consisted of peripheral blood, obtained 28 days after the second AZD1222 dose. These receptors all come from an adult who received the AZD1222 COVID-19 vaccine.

CDR3 region: CASTGGSLNYGYTF. CDR3 coding DNA: TGTGCCAGCACTGGCGGGAGCCTTAACTATGGCTACACCTTC. The V call is TRBV7-9, the J call TRBJ1-2; D unresolved. The CDR3 totals 14 residues. Trimming cost V 7 bases and J 1 base, with 13 bases left between them. The germline V gene encodes CDR1 SEHNR and CDR2 FQNEAQ (reference sequence).

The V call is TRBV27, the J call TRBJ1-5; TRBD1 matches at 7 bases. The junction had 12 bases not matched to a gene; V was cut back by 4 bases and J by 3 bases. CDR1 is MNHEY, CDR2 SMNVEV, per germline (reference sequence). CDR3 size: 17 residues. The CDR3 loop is CASSSATRGGSNQPQHF. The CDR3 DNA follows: TGTGCCAGCAGTTCGGCGACACGAGGGGGCTCCAATCAGCCCCAGCATTTT.

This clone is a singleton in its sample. CDR3 nucleotides: TGTGCCAGCAGTCCAGGGACGAACACCGGGGAGCTGTTTTTT. As protein: CASSPGTNTGELFF. The chain combines TRBV28 with TRBJ2-2; the D gene is possibly TRBD1 (5 bases). This CDR3 spans 14 amino acids. The V end lost 5 bases, the J end lost 0 bases, and 7 bases lay between the germline ends. Germline loops: CDR1 MDHEN, CDR2 SYDVKM. The complete variable domain, with remaining parts taken from reference TRBV28 and TRBJ2-2, reads DVKVTQSSRYLVKRTGEKVFLECVQDMDHENMFWYRQDPGLGLRLIYFSYDVKMKEKGDIPEGYSVSREKKERFSLILESASTNQTSMYLCASSPGTNTGELFFGEGSRLTVL.

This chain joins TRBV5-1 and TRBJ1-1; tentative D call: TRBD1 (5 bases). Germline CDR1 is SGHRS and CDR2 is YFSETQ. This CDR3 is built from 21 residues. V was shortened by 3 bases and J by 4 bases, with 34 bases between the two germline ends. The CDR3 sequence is CASSSPRGGSAEYTLRTEAFF. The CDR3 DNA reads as TGCGCCAGCAGCTCGCCACGGGGGGGATCGGCAGAATATACTCTACGCACTGAAGCTTTCTTT.

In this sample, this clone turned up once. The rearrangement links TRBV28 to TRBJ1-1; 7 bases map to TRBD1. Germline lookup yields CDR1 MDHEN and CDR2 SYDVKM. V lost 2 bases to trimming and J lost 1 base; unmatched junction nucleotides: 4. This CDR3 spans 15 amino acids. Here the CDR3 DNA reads TGTGCCAGCAGTTTAGAGGACAGGAAGAACACTGAAGCTTTCTTT. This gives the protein CASSLEDRKNTEAFF.

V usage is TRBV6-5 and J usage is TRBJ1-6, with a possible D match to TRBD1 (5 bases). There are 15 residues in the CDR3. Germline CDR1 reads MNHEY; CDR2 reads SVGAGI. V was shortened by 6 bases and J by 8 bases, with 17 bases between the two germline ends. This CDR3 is CASRNGAGRDSPLHF. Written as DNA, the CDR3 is TGTGCCAGCAGAAACGGGGCAGGGCGGGATTCACCCCTCCACTTT.

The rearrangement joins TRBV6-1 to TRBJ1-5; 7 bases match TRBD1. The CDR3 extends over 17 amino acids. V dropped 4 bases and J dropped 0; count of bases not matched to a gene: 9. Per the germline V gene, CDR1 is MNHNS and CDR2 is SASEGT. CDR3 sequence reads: CASSGAGGMGSNQPQHF. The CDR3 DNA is TGTGCCAGCAGTGGGGCAGGGGGTATGGGTAGCAATCAGCCCCAGCATTTT.

The CDR3 spells CASSQVIGRLQRNTIYF. As DNA, the CDR3 is TGCGCCAGCAGCCAAGTTATAGGCCGACTTCAACGTAACACCATATATTTT. The genes are TRBV4-1 and TRBJ1-3; no definite D call. This CDR3 is 17 amino acids long. V was cut by 1 base and J by 7 bases, with 20 bases left in between. Germline-derived CDR1 and CDR2 are MGHRA and YSYEKL.

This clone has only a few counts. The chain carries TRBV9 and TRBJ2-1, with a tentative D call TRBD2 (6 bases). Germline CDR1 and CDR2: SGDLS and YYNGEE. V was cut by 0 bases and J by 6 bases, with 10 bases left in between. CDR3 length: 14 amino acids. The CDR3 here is CASSVAGASNEQFF. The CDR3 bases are TGTGCCAGCAGCGTAGCGGGAGCCAGCAATGAGCAGTTCTTC. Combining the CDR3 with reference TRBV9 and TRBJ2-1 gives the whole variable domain DSGVTQTPKHLITATGQRVTLRCSPRSGDLSVYWYQQSLDQGLQFLIQYYNGEERAKGNILERFSAQQFPDLHSELNLSSLELGDSALYFCASSVAGASNEQFFGPGTRLTVL.

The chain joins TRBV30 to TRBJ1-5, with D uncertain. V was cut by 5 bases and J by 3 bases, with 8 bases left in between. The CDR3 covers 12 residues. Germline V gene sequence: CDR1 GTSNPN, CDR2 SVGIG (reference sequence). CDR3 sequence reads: CAWDRNNQPQHF. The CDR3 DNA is TGTGCCTGGGATAGAAACAATCAGCCCCAGCATTTT.

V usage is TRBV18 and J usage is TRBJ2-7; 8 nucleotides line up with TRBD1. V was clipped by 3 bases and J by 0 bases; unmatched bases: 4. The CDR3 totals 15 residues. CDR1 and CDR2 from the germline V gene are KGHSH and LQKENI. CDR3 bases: TGTGCCAGCTCACCCTGGGACAGGCGCTCCTACGAGCAGTACTTC. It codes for CASSPWDRRSYEQYF. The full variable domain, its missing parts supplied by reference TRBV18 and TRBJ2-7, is NAGVMQNPRHLVRRRGQEARLRCSPMKGHSHVYWYRQLPEEGLKFMVYLQKENIIDESGMPKERFSAEFPKEGPSILRIQQVVRGDSAAYFCASSPWDRRSYEQYFGPGTRLTVT.

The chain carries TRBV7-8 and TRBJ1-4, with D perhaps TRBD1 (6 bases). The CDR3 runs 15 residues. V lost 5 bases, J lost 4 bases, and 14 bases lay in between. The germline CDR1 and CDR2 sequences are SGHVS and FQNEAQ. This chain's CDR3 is CASSPRGFSNEKLFF. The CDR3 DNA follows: TGTGCCAGCAGCCCGAGGGGGTTCAGTAATGAAAAACTGTTTTTT. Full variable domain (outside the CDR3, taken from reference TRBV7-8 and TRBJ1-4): GAGVSQSPRYKVAKRGQDVALRCDPISGHVSLFWYQQALGQGPEFLTYFQNEAQLDKSGLPSDRFFAERPEGSVSTLKIQRTQQEDSAVYLCASSPRGFSNEKLFFGSGTQLSVL.

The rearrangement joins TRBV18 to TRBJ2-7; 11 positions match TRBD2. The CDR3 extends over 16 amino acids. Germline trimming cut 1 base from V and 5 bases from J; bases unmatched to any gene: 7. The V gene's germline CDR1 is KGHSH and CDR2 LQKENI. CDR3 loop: CASSPLASGGKDEQYF. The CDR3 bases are TGTGCCAGCTCACCACTGGCTAGCGGGGGGAAGGACGAGCAGTACTTC.

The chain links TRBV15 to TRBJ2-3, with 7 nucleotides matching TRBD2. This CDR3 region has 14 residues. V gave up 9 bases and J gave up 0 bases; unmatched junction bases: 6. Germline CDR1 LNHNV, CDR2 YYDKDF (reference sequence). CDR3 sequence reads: CATAGLSSTDTQYF. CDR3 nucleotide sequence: TGTGCCACAGCGGGACTATCCAGCACAGATACGCAGTATTTT. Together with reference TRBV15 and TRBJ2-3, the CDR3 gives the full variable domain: DAMVIQNPRYQVTQFGKPVTLSCSQTLNHNVMYWYQQKSSQAPKLLFHYYDKDFNNEADTPDNFQSRRPNTSFCFLDIRSPGLGDTAMYLCATAGLSSTDTQYFGPGTRLTVL.

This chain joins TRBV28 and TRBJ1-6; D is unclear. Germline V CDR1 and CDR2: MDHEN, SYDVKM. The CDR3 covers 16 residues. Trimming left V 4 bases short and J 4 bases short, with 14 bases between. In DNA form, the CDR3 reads TGTGCCAGCAGTTACTATCCGGGAGGGTATAATTCACCCCTCCACTTT. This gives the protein CASSYYPGGYNSPLHF.

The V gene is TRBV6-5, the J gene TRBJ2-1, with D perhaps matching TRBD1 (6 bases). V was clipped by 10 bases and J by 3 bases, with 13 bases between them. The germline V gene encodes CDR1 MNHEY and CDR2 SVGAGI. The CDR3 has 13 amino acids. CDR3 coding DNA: TGTGCCACTTCGGGACAAGGCTACAATGAGCAGTTCTTC. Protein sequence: CATSGQGYNEQFF.